The entry below gives a single T cell receptor beta chain sequence along with its context. Original analysis: How many nucleated cells were present was estimated from reference gene primer amplification. Sequencing used immunoSEQ multiplex PCR; TCRdb keeps in-frame clones, though not all of them. V, J and clone size are taken as reported in that table, and D and trimming were inferred from the DNA itself. The table includes 150,000 to 200,000 clones, 70% to 90% detected once. The junction had 5 bases not matched to a gene; V was cut back by 2 bases and J by 3 bases. Germline-derived CDR1 and CDR2 are LNHDA and SQIVND (reference sequence). This CDR3 is 15 amino acids long. The data belong to a study of blood T cell repertoires in COVID-19. In the study overall: Material from acute and convalescent COVID-19 was sourced from the United States, Italy and Spain. The cDNA or gDNA used as material had been derived from T cells, B-cell-depleted T cells, or PBMCs.

The sequence was obtained from a middle-aged man with active or convalescent COVID-19. The sample taken for sequencing was peripheral blood. This chain uses TRBV19 with TRBJ2-7, with TRBD1 identical over 9 bases. CDR3 sequence reads: CASSIKQGQGYEQYF. The CDR3 DNA follows: TGTGCCAGTAGTATAAAACAGGGACAGGGCTACGAGCAGTACTTC.